This T cell receptor (beta chain) was documented in a study of blood T cell repertoires in COVID-19. Germline V gene sequence: CDR1 SGHRS, CDR2 YFSETQ. The CDR3 has 17 residues. V trimming: 2 bases; J trimming: 5 bases; junction bases outside the gene matches: 10. Assay: immunoSEQ multiplex PCR; the TCRdb copy retains only in-frame clones and omits some. The sample contains around 140,000 clones, roughly 80% of which appear only once. The TCR sequence derives from a man in his 60s with acute or convalescent COVID-19. The chain uses TRBV5-1 and TRBJ2-3; 11 nucleotides agree with TRBD2. Sequenced material: peripheral blood. The CDR3 DNA reads as TGCGCCAGCAGCTTACGCCCCGGGACTAGCGGAGGAGATACGCAGTATTTT. It specifies CASSLRPGTSGGDTQYF. The whole variable domain, remainder taken from reference TRBV5-1 and TRBJ2-3, is KAGVTQTPRYLIKTRGQQVTLSCSPISGHRSVSWYQQTPGQGLQFLFEYFSETQRNKGNFPGRFSGRQFSNSRSEMNVSTLELGDSALYLCASSLRPGTSGGDTQYFGPGTRLTVL.